Listed here are 30 T cell receptor beta chains from one sample, sequenced in a study of blood T cell repertoires in COVID-19 (dated by TCRdb to about 2020). The library was prepared using the immunoSEQ multiplex PCR assay. This is the immuneACCESS table as TCRdb keeps it, with only in-frame sequences that have V and J called. A part of the clones is gone; compared with another copy, unresolved V genes explain less than half, and the rest is unexplained. The sample table records approximately 280,000 clones; less than 85% of these occur just once. 2% to 3% of the sample is held by the ten biggest clonotypes. Sequencing used PBMCs or T cells enriched from blood (not recorded which). Source of these receptors: a woman in her 50s who had recovered from COVID-19.

J is TRBJ1-3 and V is TRBV4-1; D is uncertain. The germline V gene has CDR1 MGHRA and CDR2 YSYEKL. Trimming removed 2 bases at V and 1 base at J, with 9 bases between. This CDR3 comprises 15 residues. In nucleotides, the CDR3 is TGCGCCAGCAGCCAACTCGTACAATCTGGAAACACCATATATTTT. Translation gives CASSQLVQSGNTIYF.

V and J are TRBV2 and TRBJ1-1, with D unresolved. Trimming took 4 bases from V and 0 from J, leaving 3 bases between them. Germline V CDR1 and CDR2: SNHLY, FYNNEI. This CDR3 region has 12 residues. The CDR3 region is CASSAVNTEAFF. CDR3 nucleotides: TGTGCCAGCAGTGCAGTGAACACTGAAGCTTTCTTT.

V and J are TRBV7-9 and TRBJ1-1, with TRBD1 as a possible D gene (6 bases). Germline loops: CDR1 SEHNR, CDR2 FQNEAQ (reference sequence). The CDR3 runs 14 residues. V lost 8 bases to trimming and J lost 1 base, with 14 bases between them. CDR3 in amino acids: CASQGGGTNTEAFF. As DNA, the CDR3 is TGTGCCAGCCAAGGGGGAGGGACGAACACTGAAGCTTTCTTT.

This clone has only one observation. The J gene is TRBJ1-2, the V gene TRBV11-2; 8 nucleotides line up with TRBD1. Germline V lookup: CDR1 SGHAT, CDR2 FQNNGV. With V trimmed by 6 bases and J by 4 bases, 4 bases remained unmatched. This CDR3 has 13 residues. As DNA, the CDR3 is TGTGCCAGCAGTGTCGACAGGGGCTATGGCTACACCTTC. Its translation is CASSVDRGYGYTF.

The chain employs TRBV6-5 and TRBJ1-1; maybe TRBD1 (6 bases). CDR1 and CDR2 (germline): MNHEY, SVGAGI. Trimming pared 10 bases from V and 3 bases from J, leaving 18 bases between. The CDR3 runs to 14 residues. The CDR3 DNA is TGTGCCAACAGACAGGTGGCGATCGACACTGAAGCTTTCTTT. Residues: CANRQVAIDTEAFF.

The chain recombines TRBV4-1 with TRBJ1-5; possibly TRBD1 for D (5 bases). Germline assignment: CDR1 MGHRA and CDR2 YSYEKL. Between the trimmed V and J ends, which lost 7 bases and 4 bases, there was a span of 17 bases. The CDR3 contains 15 residues. Written as DNA, the CDR3 is TGCGCCAGCACCGTGAGTGACAGACGTAATCAGCCCCAGCATTTT. It specifies CASTVSDRRNQPQHF.

This sequence joins TRBV19 and TRBJ2-7; a weak D match, TRBD2 (6 bases). Germline CDR1 is LNHDA and CDR2 is SQIVND (reference sequence). Between the trimmed V and J ends, which lost 8 bases and 3 bases, there was a span of 11 bases. The CDR3 length is 12 residues. The CDR3 protein is CASGDSLYEQYF. Written as DNA, the CDR3 is TGTGCCAGTGGGGACTCACTCTACGAGCAGTACTTC. The full variable domain, rest sourced from reference TRBV19 and TRBJ2-7, is DGGITQSPKYLFRKEGQNVTLSCEQNLNHDAMYWYRQDPGQGLRLIYYSQIVNDFQKGDIAEGYSVSREKKESFPLTVTSAQKNPTAFYLCASGDSLYEQYFGPGTRLTVT.

The chain couples TRBV10-3 to TRBJ2-3; 8 nucleotides match TRBD1. Germline-derived CDR1 and CDR2 are ENHRY and SYGVKD. This CDR3 region has 16 residues. The V and J ends lost 3 bases and 2 bases, in that order; junction bases with no gene match: 7. The CDR3 bases are TGTGCCATCAGTGACCCTGGACAGGGAGTCACAGATACGCAGTATTTT. It is translated as CAISDPGQGVTDTQYF.

This chain links TRBV29-1 with TRBJ1-1, with 8 bases fitting TRBD1. J lost 3 bases, V lost 3 bases, and 3 bases had no gene match. This CDR3 region has 13 residues. Germline CDR1 SQVTM, CDR2 ANQGSEA. Written as DNA, the CDR3 is TGCAGCGTTGAGACAGGGGACGACACTGAAGCTTTCTTT. Protein sequence: CSVETGDDTEAFF.

V gene TRBV5-4 combines with J gene TRBJ1-1; D remains ambiguous. Trimming took off 4 bases at V and 1 base at J, with 17 bases between the two ends. The CDR3 loop spans 16 amino acids. Germline lookup yields CDR1 SGHNT and CDR2 YYREEE (reference sequence). The CDR3 DNA follows: TGTGCCAGCAGCCCATCGCAGTATTCCGCGAACACTGAAGCTTTCTTT. Translation: CASSPSQYSANTEAFF.

The chain joins TRBV7-9 to TRBJ1-4; TRBD1 agrees at 7 bases. The CDR3 extends over 15 amino acids. The germline gives CDR1 SEHNR, CDR2 FQNEAQ (reference sequence). The J segment lost 5 bases and the V segment lost 5 bases, leaving 8 bases of the junction unmatched. The CDR3 region has the DNA TGTGCCAGCAGCCCCCGGACAGGTCGCAATGAAAAACTGTTTTTT. It encodes CASSPRTGRNEKLFF.

V is TRBV9 and J is TRBJ1-2; 12 nucleotides agree with TRBD1. V shed 3 bases, J shed 5 bases, and the junction held 8 bases outside the gene matches. The CDR3 is made up of 16 amino acids. Germline V lookup: CDR1 SGDLS, CDR2 YYNGEE. DNA of the CDR3: TGTGCCAGCAGCGCCGCCGGGACAGGGGGCCGGTATGGCTACACCTTC. This codes for CASSAAGTGGRYGYTF.

This rearrangement joins TRBV19 to TRBJ2-1; TRBD1 might be the D (6 bases). Germline CDR1 LNHDA, CDR2 SQIVND (reference sequence). The V end was cut by 4 bases, the J end by 2 bases, with 12 bases between. The CDR3 is 15 amino acids. The DNA for the CDR3 is TGTGCCAGTAGTAGGCAGGGGTCGACCTACAATGAGCAGTTCTTC. It translates to CASSRQGSTYNEQFF.

V is TRBV24-1 and J is TRBJ1-5; 8 bases map to TRBD1. This CDR3 spans 18 amino acids. The germline gives CDR1 KGHDR, CDR2 SFDVKD. Trimming cost V 4 bases and J 0 bases; bases outside gene matches: 10. CDR3 region: CATSDGGQVSHSNQPQHF. Written as DNA, the CDR3 is TGTGCCACCAGTGACGGGGGACAGGTTTCTCATAGCAATCAGCCCCAGCATTTT.

The chain couples TRBV7-8 to TRBJ2-1; 8 positions agree with TRBD2. The germline V gene encodes CDR1 SGHVS and CDR2 FQNEAQ. Unmatched junction bases numbered 11, after V lost 1 base and J lost 9 bases. The CDR3 covers 16 residues. CDR3 nucleotide sequence: TGTGCCAGCAGCTTAGGGCTCCGGGGACTAGTAATTGAGCAGTTCTTC. As protein: CASSLGLRGLVIEQFF.

This clone was seen a few times. This chain joins TRBV5-4 and TRBJ2-5; TRBD2 aligns across 8 bases. V was clipped by 5 bases and J by 4 bases; unmatched bases: 10. CDR1 is SGHNT and CDR2 is YYREEE in the germline V gene (reference sequence). This CDR3 contains 15 residues. The CDR3 region is CASRPAGLVAETQYF. The CDR3 coding sequence is TGTGCCAGCAGACCGGCGGGACTAGTGGCAGAGACCCAGTACTTC.

V gene TRBV5-1 combines with J gene TRBJ2-2; 9 bases agree with TRBD1. CDR1 is SGHRS and CDR2 is YFSETQ in the germline V gene. V gave up 4 bases and J gave up 0 bases; unmatched junction bases: 4. The CDR3 runs to 16 residues. The CDR3 spells CASSQQGASNTGELFF. The DNA of the CDR3 is TGCGCCAGCAGCCAACAGGGGGCTTCGAACACCGGGGAGCTGTTTTTT.

The chain links TRBV3-1 (or the pseudogene TRBV3-2) to TRBJ2-3; TRBD2 matches at 7 bases. The germline CDR1 and CDR2 sequences are LGHDT and YNNKEL (reference sequence). This CDR3 contains 17 residues. The V segment lost 2 bases and the J segment 3 bases; nucleotides outside the gene matches: 11. CDR3 residues: CASSQNRLGRTTDTQYF. The CDR3 region has the DNA TGTGCCAGCAGCCAAAATCGTCTCGGGAGGACGACAGATACGCAGTATTTT.

The chain links TRBV3-1 (or the pseudogene TRBV3-2) to TRBJ2-7, with 9 bases that match TRBD2. Germline V lookup: CDR1 LGHDT, CDR2 YNNKEL (reference sequence). With V trimmed by 0 bases and J by 3 bases, 6 bases remained unmatched. The CDR3 covers 16 residues. Written as DNA, the CDR3 is TGTGCCAGCAGCCAAGATCTGACAGCGGGAGGCTACGAGCAGTACTTC. Translated, it gives CASSQDLTAGGYEQYF.

The chain uses TRBV6-5 and TRBJ1-1; no firm D call. Germline V gene sequence: CDR1 MNHEY, CDR2 SVGAGI. This CDR3 has 15 amino acids. Trimming stripped 2 bases from V and 5 bases from J, with 15 bases between. CDR3 in amino acids: CASSYIGAGSTEAFF. CDR3 DNA sequence: TGTGCCAGCAGTTACATTGGTGCAGGATCGACTGAAGCTTTCTTT.

The V call is TRBV2, the J call TRBJ1-5, with TRBD1 matching 12 bases. CDR1 is SNHLY and CDR2 is FYNNEI in the germline V gene. Trimming took 4 bases from V and 6 from J; bases not matched to a gene: 4. The CDR3 covers 15 residues. The CDR3 DNA reads as TGTGCCAGCAGTGGGGGACAGGGGGCAGGTCAGCCCCAGCATTTT. Protein product: CASSGGQGAGQPQHF.

Note on this clone: This sample includes further DNA sequences coding for the same CDR3. The V and J genes are TRBV15 and TRBJ1-3, with D maybe TRBD1 (6 bases). In germline, CDR1 is LNHNV, CDR2 YYDKDF (reference sequence). Between the trimmed V and J ends, which lost 3 bases and 0 bases, there was a span of 6 bases. The CDR3 extends over 14 amino acids. As DNA, the CDR3 is TGTGCCACCAGCAGGGACAGCTCTGGAAACACCATATATTTT. This translates into CATSRDSSGNTIYF.

The V call is TRBV28, the J call TRBJ2-3; D unresolved. CDR3 length equals 12 residues. Germline V gene sequence: CDR1 MDHEN, CDR2 SYDVKM. Trimming removed 10 bases at V and 8 bases at J, with 16 bases between. The CDR3 nucleotides read TGTGCCACCCTCGTTCCTTCTGTTACGCAGTATTTT. Translated: CATLVPSVTQYF.

This clone was detected only once. The rearrangement uses TRBV9 and TRBJ2-5; 7 nucleotides align to TRBD2. The CDR3 covers 15 residues. V lost 3 bases and J lost 4; bases outside the gene matches: 9. Germline CDR1 and CDR2: SGDLS and YYNGEE. CDR3 nucleotide sequence: TGTGCCAGCAGCGGAGGCAGCGGGATTAGAGAGACCCAGTACTTC. Translating it yields CASSGGSGIRETQYF.

V is TRBV5-1 and J is TRBJ2-7; possible D gene TRBD2, 5 bases. Trimming cost V 0 bases and J 3 bases, with 7 bases left between them. This CDR3 is built from 13 residues. Germline-derived CDR1 and CDR2 are SGHRS and YFSETQ. The CDR3 nucleotides are TGCGCCAGCAGCTTGGCCGGGGTCTACGAGCAGTACTTC. This codes for CASSLAGVYEQYF.

The V gene is TRBV18, the J gene TRBJ1-1; D unresolved. Germline V lookup: CDR1 KGHSH, CDR2 LQKENI. The CDR3 totals 14 residues. V lost 6 bases, J lost 1 base, and 12 bases lay in between. DNA of the CDR3: TGTGCCAGCTCTCCCGGTCCCCGGAACACTGAAGCTTTCTTT. Translation gives CASSPGPRNTEAFF.

The chain links TRBV6-5 to TRBJ2-2; D perhaps matches TRBD2 (5 bases). V was clipped by 6 bases and J by 4 bases, with 15 bases between them. CDR3 length: 15 residues. CDR1 MNHEY and CDR2 SVGAGI come from the germline V gene. This CDR3 is CASSDYEGGTGELFF. The CDR3 nucleotides are TGTGCCAGCAGCGACTACGAGGGTGGCACCGGGGAGCTGTTTTTT.

This clone was detected a few times. Other DNA sequences in this specimen translate into the identical CDR3. This rearrangement joins TRBV19 to TRBJ2-7; TRBD1 aligns across 10 bases. The V gene end was trimmed by 6 bases and the J gene end by 4 bases; junction bases not matched to a gene: 3. The CDR3 runs to 13 residues. Germline V gene data show CDR1 as LNHDA and CDR2 as SQIVND (reference sequence). CDR3 protein: CASSSDRGYEQYF. CDR3 nucleotides: TGTGCCAGTAGCTCGGACAGGGGGTACGAGCAGTACTTC.

The CDR3 DNA is TGCGCCAGCAGCAAGGGACAGGGGGATGAGCCCCAGCATTTT. This sequence encodes CASSKGQGDEPQHF. The chain joins TRBV5-1 to TRBJ1-5; 11 bases are shared with TRBD1. The CDR3 is made up of 14 amino acids. Trimming cost V 4 bases and J 8 bases; bases outside gene matches: 5. Looked up from germline, CDR1 is SGHRS and CDR2 is YFSETQ.

The chain is built from TRBV19 and TRBJ1-2; a possible D gene is TRBD1 (5 bases). Germline CDR1 is LNHDA and CDR2 is SQIVND (reference sequence). This CDR3 has 13 amino acids. Trimming cost V 2 bases and J 6 bases, with 10 bases left between them. The CDR3 protein is CASSIRTRNGYTF. The CDR3 DNA reads TGTGCCAGTAGTATAAGGACAAGGAATGGCTACACCTTC.